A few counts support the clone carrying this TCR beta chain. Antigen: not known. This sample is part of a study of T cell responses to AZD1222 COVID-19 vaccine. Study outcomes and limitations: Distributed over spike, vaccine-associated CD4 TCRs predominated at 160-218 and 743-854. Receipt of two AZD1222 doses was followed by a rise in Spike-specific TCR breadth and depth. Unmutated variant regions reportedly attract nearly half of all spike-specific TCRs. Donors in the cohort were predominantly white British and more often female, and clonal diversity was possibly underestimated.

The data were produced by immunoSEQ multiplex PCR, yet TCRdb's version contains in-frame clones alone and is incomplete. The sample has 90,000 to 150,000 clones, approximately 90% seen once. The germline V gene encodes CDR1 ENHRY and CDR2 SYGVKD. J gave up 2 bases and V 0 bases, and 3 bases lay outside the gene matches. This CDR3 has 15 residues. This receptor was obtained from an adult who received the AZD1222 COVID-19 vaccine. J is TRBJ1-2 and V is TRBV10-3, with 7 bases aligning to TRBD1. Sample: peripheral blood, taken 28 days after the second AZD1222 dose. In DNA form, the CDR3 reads TGTGCCATCAGTGAGTCTTGGGGACAGAACTATGGCTACACCTTC. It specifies CAISESWGQNYGYTF.